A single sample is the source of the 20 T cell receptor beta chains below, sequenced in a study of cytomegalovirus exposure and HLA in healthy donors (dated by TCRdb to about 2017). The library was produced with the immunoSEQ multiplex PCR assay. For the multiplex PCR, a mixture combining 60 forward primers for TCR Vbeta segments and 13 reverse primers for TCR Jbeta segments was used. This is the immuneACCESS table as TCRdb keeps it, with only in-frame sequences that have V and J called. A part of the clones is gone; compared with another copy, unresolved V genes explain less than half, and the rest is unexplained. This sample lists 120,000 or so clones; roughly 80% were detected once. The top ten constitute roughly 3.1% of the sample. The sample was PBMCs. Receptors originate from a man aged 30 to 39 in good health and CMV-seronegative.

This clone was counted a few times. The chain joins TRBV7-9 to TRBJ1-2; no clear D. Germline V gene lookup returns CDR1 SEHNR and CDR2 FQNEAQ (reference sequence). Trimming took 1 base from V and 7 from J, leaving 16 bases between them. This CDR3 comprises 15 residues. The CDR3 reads CASSLDSGVRIGYTF. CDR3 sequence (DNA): TGTGCCAGCAGCTTAGACTCTGGAGTAAGGATTGGCTACACCTTC.

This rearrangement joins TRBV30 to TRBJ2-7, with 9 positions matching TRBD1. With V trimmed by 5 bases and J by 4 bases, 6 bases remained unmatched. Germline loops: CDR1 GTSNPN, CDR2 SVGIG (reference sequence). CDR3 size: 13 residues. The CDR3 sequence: CAWDPGTGYEQYF. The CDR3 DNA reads TGTGCCTGGGATCCCGGGACAGGGTACGAGCAGTACTTC. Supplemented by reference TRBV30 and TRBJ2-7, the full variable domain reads SQTIHQWPATLVQPVGSPLSLECTVEGTSNPNLYWYRQAAGRGLQLLFYSVGIGQISSEVPQNLSASRPQDRQFILSSKKLLLSDSGFYLCAWDPGTGYEQYFGPGTRLTVT.

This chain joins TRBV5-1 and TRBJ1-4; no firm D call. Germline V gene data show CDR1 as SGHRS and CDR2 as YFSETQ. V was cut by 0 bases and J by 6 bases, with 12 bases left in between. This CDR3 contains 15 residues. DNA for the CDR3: TGCGCCAGCAGCTTGGCTCAAGGAGGATATGAAAAACTGTTTTTT. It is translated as CASSLAQGGYEKLFF.

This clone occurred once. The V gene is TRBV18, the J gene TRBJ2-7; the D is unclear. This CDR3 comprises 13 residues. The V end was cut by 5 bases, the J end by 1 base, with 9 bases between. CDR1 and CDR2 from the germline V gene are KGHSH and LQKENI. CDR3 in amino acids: CASSFLESYEQYF. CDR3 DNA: TGTGCCAGCTCATTCCTGGAGTCCTACGAGCAGTACTTC.

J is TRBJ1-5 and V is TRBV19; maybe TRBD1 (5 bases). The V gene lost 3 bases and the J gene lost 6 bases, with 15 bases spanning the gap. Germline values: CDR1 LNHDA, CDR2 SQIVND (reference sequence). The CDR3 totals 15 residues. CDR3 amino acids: CASSIGRVRSQPQHF. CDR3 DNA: TGTGCCAGTAGTATTGGCAGGGTAAGGAGTCAGCCCCAGCATTTT.

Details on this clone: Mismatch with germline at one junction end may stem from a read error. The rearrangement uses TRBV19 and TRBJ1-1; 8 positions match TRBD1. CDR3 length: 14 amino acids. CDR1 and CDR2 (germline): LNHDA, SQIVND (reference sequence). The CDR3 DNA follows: TGTGCCAGTGGGGATTACAGGGGGGACACTGAAGATTTCTTT. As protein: CASGDYRGDTEDFF. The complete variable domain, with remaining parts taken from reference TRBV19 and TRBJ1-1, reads DGGITQSPKYLFRKEGQNVTLSCEQNLNHDAMYWYRQDPGQGLRLIYYSQIVNDFQKGDIAEGYSVSREKKESFPLTVTSAQKNPTAFYLCASGDYRGDTEDFFGQGTRLTVV.

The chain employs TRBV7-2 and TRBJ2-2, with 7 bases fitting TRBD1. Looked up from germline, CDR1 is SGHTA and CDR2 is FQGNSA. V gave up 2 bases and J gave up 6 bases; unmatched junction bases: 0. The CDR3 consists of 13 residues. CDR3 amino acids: CASSLQGAGELFF. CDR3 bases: TGTGCCAGCAGCTTACAGGGGGCCGGGGAGCTGTTTTTT.

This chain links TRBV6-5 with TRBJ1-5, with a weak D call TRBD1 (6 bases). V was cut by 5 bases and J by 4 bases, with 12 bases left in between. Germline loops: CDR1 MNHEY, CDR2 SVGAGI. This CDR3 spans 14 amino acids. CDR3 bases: TGTGCCAGCAGTAGGGGACAACAAAATCAGCCCCAGCATTTT. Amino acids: CASSRGQQNQPQHF.

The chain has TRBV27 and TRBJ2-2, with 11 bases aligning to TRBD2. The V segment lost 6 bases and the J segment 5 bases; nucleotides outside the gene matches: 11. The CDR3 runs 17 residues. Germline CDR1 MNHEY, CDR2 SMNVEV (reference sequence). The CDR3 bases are TGTGCCAGCAGCCCGACTAGCGGGAAGCGAGATACCGGGGAGCTGTTTTTT. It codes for CASSPTSGKRDTGELFF.

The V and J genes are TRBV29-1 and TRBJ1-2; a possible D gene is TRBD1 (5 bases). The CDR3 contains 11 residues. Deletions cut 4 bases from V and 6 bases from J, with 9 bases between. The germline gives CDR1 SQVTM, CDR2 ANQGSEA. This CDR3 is CSVAQEDGYTF. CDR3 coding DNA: TGCAGCGTTGCACAGGAAGATGGCTACACCTTC. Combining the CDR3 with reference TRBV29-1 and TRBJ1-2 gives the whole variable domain SAVISQKPSRDICQRGTSLTIQCQVDSQVTMMFWYRQQPGQSLTLIATANQGSEATYESGFVIDKFPISRPNLTFSTLTVSNMSPEDSSIYLCSVAQEDGYTFGSGTRLTVV.

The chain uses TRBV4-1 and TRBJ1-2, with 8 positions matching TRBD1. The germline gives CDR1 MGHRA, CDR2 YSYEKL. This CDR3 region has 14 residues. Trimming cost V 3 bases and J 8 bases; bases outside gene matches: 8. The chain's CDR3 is CASSQVQGGSGYTF. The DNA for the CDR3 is TGCGCCAGCAGCCAGGTACAGGGGGGGAGCGGCTACACCTTC.

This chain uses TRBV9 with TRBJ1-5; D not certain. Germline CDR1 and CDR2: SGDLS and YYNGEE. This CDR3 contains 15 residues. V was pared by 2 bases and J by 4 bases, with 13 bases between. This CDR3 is CASSVQGRDNQPQHF. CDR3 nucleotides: TGTGCCAGCAGCGTTCAAGGACGGGATAATCAGCCCCAGCATTTT.

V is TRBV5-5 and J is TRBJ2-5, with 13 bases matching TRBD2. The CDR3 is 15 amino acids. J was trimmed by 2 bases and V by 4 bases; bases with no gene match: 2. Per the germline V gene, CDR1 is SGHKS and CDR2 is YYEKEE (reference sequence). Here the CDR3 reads CASSVGLAGQETQYF. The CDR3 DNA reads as TGTGCCAGCAGCGTGGGACTAGCGGGACAAGAGACCCAGTACTTC.

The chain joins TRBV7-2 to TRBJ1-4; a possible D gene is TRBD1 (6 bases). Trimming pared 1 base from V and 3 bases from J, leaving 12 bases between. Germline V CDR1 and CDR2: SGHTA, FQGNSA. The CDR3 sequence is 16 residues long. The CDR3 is CASSLERAGANEKLFF. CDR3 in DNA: TGTGCCAGCAGCTTAGAACGCGCAGGGGCTAATGAAAAACTGTTTTTT.

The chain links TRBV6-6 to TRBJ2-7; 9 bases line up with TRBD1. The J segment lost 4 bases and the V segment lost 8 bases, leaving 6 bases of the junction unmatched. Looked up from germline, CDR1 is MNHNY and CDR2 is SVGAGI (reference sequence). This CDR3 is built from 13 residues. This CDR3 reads CASRGQGTYEQYF. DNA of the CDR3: TGTGCCAGCCGGGGACAGGGCACGTACGAGCAGTACTTC.

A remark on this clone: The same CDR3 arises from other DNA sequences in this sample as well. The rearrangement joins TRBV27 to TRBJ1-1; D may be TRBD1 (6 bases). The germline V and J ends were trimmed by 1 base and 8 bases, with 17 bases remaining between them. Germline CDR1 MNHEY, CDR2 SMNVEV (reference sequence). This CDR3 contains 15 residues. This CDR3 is CASSLFGRGEPEAFF. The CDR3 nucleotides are TGTGCCAGCAGTTTATTTGGCAGGGGAGAACCCGAAGCTTTCTTT.

CDR3 amino acids: CASSLAGGRNEQFF. Written as DNA, the CDR3 is TGTGCCAGCAGCTTAGCGGGGGGGCGGAATGAGCAGTTCTTC. This chain links TRBV7-9 with TRBJ2-1; TRBD2 is a possible D gene (7 bases). Germline assignment: CDR1 SEHNR and CDR2 FQNEAQ (reference sequence). The V and J ends lost 0 bases and 7 bases respectively, with 10 bases between them. The CDR3 is 14 residues long.

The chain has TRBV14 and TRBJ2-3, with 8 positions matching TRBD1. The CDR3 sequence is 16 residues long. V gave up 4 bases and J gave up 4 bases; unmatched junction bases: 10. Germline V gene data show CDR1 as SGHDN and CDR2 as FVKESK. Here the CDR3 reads CASSPRQGRLADTQYF. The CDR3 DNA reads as TGTGCCAGCAGCCCTAGACAGGGGAGATTGGCAGATACGCAGTATTTT.

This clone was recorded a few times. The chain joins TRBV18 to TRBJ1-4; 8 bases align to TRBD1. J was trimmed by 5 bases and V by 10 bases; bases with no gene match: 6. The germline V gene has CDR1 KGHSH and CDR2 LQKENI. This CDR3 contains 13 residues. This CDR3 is CATRGQENEKLFF. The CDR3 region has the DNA TGTGCCACCCGGGGACAGGAGAATGAAAAACTGTTTTTT. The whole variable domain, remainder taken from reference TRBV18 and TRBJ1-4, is NAGVMQNPRHLVRRRGQEARLRCSPMKGHSHVYWYRQLPEEGLKFMVYLQKENIIDESGMPKERFSAEFPKEGPSILRIQQVVRGDSAAYFCATRGQENEKLFFGSGTQLSVL.

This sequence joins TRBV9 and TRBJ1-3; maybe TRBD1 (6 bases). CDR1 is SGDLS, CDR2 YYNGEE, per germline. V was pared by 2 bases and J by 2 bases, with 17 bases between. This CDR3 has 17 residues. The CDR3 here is CASSVIGGQMAGNTIYF. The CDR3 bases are TGTGCCAGCAGCGTGATAGGGGGTCAAATGGCTGGAAACACCATATATTTT.